This paragraph reports one TCR beta chain. Its antigen has not been determined. No clone much larger than this one lies a single base away; base qualities are absent. The immunoSEQ Assay, a bias-controlled multiplex PCR, was used to amplify TCRbeta CDR3 regions from genomic DNA. The original pipeline was this. The number of nucleated cells in each sample was estimated by amplification of reference gene primers within the assay. To quantify the absolute abundance of each unique TCRbeta CDR3 rearrangement, sequence reads were collapsed and filtered. For each sample, productive Simpson clonality was calculated as the square root of Simpson's diversity index across productive rearrangements. TCRdb took this table from immuneACCESS and kept in-frame rearrangements with V and J called. Such tables lack part of the clones; where checked against another copy, unresolved V genes explain under half of the gap, and the rest is unexplained. That table is the source of V, J and clone size, and D and trimming were worked out from the DNA. Counted in this sample were hundreds of thousands of clones; 75% to 90% of them appeared once. Roughly 6% of the sample is held by the ten biggest clonotypes.

At one collaborating source in Seattle, patients were enrolled during active infection and were followed longitudinally through the course of disease. Each collaborating institution followed its own protocols to collect whole blood in K2EDTA tubes. For TCRbeta analysis, collaborator samples were shipped as frozen whole blood, as isolated PBMCs, or as DNA extracted from either sample type. The sample belongs to a study of blood T cell repertoires in COVID-19 (dated by TCRdb to 2020 to 2022). For the wider study: Samples from collaborators originated in the United States, Italy and Spain and spanned both the acute and convalescent phases of COVID-19. The material from the prospective study consisted of cDNA or gDNA derived from T cells, B-cell-depleted T cells, or PBMCs. Deeply sampled blood TCRbeta repertoires from subjects exposed to, actively infected with, or recovered from COVID-19 were included in the dataset. The repertoires were made available in a free public database intended to serve as a resource for research on the immune response to SARS-CoV-2. The samples were drawn from two sources: the first 160 participants of the ongoing ImmuneRACE study, and over 1,000 subjects contributed by 6 global collaborators. A de-identified subject ID, COVID-19 status, age in years and sex were almost always included in the sample metadata. Where available, HLA class I and class II types were obtained from metadata supplied by the sample provider rather than from assay-based typing.

The CDR3 spans 14 residues, from the cysteine through the phenylalanine. Just CDR3 DNA is preserved here, 42 bases in frame from base 1. In the germline V gene, CDR1 corresponds to KGHDR and CDR2 to SFDVKD. V loses 9 bases, J loses 2 bases, and the germline ends lie 12 bases apart. Results the study describes overall, beyond this receptor: The quantity of clinical and demographic metadata differed by source and by participant and was supplied without curation.

The TCR originated in a woman in her fifties or sixties with COVID-19, enrolled during active disease. The chain is assembled from TRBV24-1 and TRBJ2-2; tentative D gene TRBD1, with 5 bases matching. Source material: peripheral blood. The CDR3 corresponds to CATGQDSNTGELFF. The bases are TGTGCCACCGGGCAAGACAGCAACACCGGGGAGCTGTTTTTT.